This T cell receptor (beta chain) was captured in a study of cytomegalovirus exposure and HLA in healthy donors. Study-level findings and limits: The authors enumerated some 170 TCR beta chains as linked to cytomegalovirus. An apparent linkage of common viral pathogens to several of the most significant clusters emerged in a later analysis.

PCR employed 60 Vbeta and 13 Jbeta primers. In the original processing: Among the unique TCR beta chains that a later analysis counted, about 86 million in all, 9.5 million to 12 million were shared. This table comes from immunoSEQ multiplex PCR, and its TCRdb copy is limited to in-frame clones, with some not included. The V and J calls and clone size were taken over from that table, and D and trimming were inferred from the DNA. The table includes 60,000 to 85,000 clones, 70% to 80% detected once. In the case of this clone: The antigen is unknown.

The CDR3 loop spans 16 amino acids. Germline CDR1 reads MNHNS; CDR2 reads SASEGT. V trimming: 3 bases; J trimming: 6 bases; junction bases outside the gene matches: 7. The chain is built from TRBV6-1 and TRBJ2-3; 12 bases agree with TRBD1. Sequenced: PBMCs. The source is a man aged 40-50 years in good health and CMV-seronegative. The CDR3 nucleotides are TGTGCCAGCAGTGATTGGGGACAGGGGGCCGGGGATACGCAGTATTTT. As protein: CASSDWGQGAGDTQYF.